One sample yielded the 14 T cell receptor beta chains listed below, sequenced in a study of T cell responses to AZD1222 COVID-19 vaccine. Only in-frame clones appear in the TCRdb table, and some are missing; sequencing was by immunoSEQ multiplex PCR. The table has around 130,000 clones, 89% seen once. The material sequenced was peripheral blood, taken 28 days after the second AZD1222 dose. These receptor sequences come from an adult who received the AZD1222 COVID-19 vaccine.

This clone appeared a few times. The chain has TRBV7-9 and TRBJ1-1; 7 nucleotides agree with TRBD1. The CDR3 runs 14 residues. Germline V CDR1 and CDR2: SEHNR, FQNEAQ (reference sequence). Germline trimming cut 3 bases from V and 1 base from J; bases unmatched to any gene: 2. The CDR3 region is CASSLRQGNTEAFF. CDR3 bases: TGTGCCAGCAGCTTGAGACAGGGGAACACTGAAGCTTTCTTT.

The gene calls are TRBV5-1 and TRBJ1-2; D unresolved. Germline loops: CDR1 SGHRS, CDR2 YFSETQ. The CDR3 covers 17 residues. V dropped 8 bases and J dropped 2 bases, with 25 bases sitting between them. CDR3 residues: CASLPAAGTLGNYGYTF. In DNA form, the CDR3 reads TGCGCCAGTCTCCCCGCGGCAGGAACCCTCGGGAACTATGGCTACACCTTC. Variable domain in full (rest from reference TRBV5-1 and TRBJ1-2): KAGVTQTPRYLIKTRGQQVTLSCSPISGHRSVSWYQQTPGQGLQFLFEYFSETQRNKGNFPGRFSGRQFSNSRSEMNVSTLELGDSALYLCASLPAAGTLGNYGYTFGSGTRLTVV.

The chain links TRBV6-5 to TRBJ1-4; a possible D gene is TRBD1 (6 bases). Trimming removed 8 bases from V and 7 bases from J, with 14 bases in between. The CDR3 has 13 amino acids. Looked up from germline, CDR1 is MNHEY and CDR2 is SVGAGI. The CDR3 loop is CASGLGGGEKLFF. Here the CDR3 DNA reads TGTGCCAGCGGACTAGGGGGGGGTGAAAAACTGTTTTTT.

The DNA for the CDR3 is TGTGCCAGCTCACCACTGGCCGGGGCCACGAACACTGAAGCTTTCTTT. It yields the protein CASSPLAGATNTEAFF. V and J are TRBV18 and TRBJ1-1; TRBD1 might be the D (5 bases). The CDR3 extends over 16 amino acids. Trimming removed 1 base at V and 1 base at J, with 13 bases between. Germline lookup yields CDR1 KGHSH and CDR2 LQKENI. Combining the CDR3 with reference TRBV18 and TRBJ1-1 gives the whole variable domain NAGVMQNPRHLVRRRGQEARLRCSPMKGHSHVYWYRQLPEEGLKFMVYLQKENIIDESGMPKERFSAEFPKEGPSILRIQQVVRGDSAAYFCASSPLAGATNTEAFFGQGTRLTVV.

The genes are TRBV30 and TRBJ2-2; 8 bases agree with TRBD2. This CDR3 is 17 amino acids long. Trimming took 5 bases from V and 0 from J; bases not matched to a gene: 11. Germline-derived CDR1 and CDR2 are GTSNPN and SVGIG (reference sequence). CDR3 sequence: CAWALGGGKTNTGELFF. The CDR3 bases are TGTGCCTGGGCCCTCGGGGGGGGCAAAACGAACACCGGGGAGCTGTTTTTT.

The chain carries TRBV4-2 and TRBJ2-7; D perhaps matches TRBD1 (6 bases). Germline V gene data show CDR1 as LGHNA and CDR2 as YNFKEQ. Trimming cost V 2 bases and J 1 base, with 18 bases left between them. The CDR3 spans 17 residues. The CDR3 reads CASSQSISPGDSYEQYF. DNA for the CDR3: TGTGCCAGCAGCCAAAGTATATCCCCAGGGGATTCCTACGAGCAGTACTTC.

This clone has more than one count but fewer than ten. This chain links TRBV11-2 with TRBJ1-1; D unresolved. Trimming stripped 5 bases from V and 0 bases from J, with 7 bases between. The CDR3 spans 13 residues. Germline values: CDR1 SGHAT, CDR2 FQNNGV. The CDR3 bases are TGTGCCAGCAGCGACGCGGTGAACACTGAAGCTTTCTTT. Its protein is CASSDAVNTEAFF.

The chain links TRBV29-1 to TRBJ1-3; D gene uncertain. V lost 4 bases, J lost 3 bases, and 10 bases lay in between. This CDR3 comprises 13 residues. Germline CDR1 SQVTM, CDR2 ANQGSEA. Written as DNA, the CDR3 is TGCAGCGTTGTTATAGGGAATGGAAACACCATATATTTT. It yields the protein CSVVIGNGNTIYF.

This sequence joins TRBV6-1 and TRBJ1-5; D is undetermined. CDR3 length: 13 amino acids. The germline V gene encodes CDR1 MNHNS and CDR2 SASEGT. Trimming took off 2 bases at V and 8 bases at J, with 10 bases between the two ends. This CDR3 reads CASSEMPQEPQHF. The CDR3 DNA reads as TGTGCCAGCAGTGAAATGCCCCAGGAGCCCCAGCATTTT.

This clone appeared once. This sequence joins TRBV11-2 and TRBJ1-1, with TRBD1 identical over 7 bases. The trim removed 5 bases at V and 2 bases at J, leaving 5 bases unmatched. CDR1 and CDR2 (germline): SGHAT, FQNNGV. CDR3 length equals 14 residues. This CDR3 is CASSLRQGNTEAFF. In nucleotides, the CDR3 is TGTGCCAGCAGCCTCCGACAGGGCAACACTGAAGCTTTCTTT.

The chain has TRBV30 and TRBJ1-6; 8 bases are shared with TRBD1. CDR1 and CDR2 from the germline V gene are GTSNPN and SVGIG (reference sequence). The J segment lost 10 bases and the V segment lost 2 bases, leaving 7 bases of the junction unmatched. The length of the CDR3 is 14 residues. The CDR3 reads CAWSTGQGGSPLHF. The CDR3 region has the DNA TGTGCCTGGAGTACCGGACAGGGAGGCTCACCCCTCCACTTT.

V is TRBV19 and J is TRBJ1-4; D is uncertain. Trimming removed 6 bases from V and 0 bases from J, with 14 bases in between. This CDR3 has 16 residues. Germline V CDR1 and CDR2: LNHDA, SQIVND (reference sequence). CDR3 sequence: CASSPPARATNEKLFF. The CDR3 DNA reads TGTGCCAGTAGCCCCCCCGCCCGTGCAACTAATGAAAAACTGTTTTTT. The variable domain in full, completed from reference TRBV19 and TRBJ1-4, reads DGGITQSPKYLFRKEGQNVTLSCEQNLNHDAMYWYRQDPGQGLRLIYYSQIVNDFQKGDIAEGYSVSREKKESFPLTVTSAQKNPTAFYLCASSPPARATNEKLFFGSGTQLSVL.

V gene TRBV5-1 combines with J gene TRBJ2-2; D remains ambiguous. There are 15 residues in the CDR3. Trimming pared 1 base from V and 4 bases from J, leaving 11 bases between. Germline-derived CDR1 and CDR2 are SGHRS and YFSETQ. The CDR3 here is CASSLRQDGTGELFF. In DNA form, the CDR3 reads TGCGCCAGCAGCTTGAGGCAGGACGGCACCGGGGAGCTGTTTTTT.

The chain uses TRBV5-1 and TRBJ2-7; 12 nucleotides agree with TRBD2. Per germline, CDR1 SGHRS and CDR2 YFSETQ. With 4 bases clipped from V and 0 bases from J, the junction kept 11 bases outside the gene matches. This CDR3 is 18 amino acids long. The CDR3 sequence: CASSPAPSGRASSYEQYF. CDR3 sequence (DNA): TGCGCCAGCAGCCCAGCACCTAGCGGGAGGGCCTCCTCCTACGAGCAGTACTTC.